The following is a TCR beta chain sequence with its context. The entry originates in a study of blood T cell repertoires in COVID-19. Study-wide background: COVID-19 samples collected from the United States, Italy and Spain covered acute and convalescent phases. T cells, B-cell-depleted T cells, or PBMCs provided the cDNA or gDNA that served as material.

The V segment lost 4 bases and the J segment 1 base; nucleotides outside the gene matches: 5. From germline, CDR1 is SGHRS and CDR2 YFSETQ. CDR3 length: 16 amino acids. Methods used by the authors: Amplification from reference gene primers served as the basis for estimated nucleated cell counts. Assay: immunoSEQ multiplex PCR; the TCRdb copy retains only in-frame clones and omits some. V, J and clone size derive from that table, while D and trimming were established from the DNA sequence. The data hold 100,000 or so clones, with roughly 84% observed a single time. The chain has TRBV5-1 and TRBJ2-2, with 9 bases matching TRBD1. The receptor comes from a human donor in a cohort sampled during active COVID-19. The material sequenced was peripheral blood. CDR3 sequence (DNA): TGCGCCAGCAGCGGGACAGGGAACCTGAACACCGGGGAGCTGTTTTTT. Translated, it gives CASSGTGNLNTGELFF. The variable domain in full, completed from reference TRBV5-1 and TRBJ2-2, reads KAGVTQTPRYLIKTRGQQVTLSCSPISGHRSVSWYQQTPGQGLQFLFEYFSETQRNKGNFPGRFSGRQFSNSRSEMNVSTLELGDSALYLCASSGTGNLNTGELFFGEGSRLTVL.